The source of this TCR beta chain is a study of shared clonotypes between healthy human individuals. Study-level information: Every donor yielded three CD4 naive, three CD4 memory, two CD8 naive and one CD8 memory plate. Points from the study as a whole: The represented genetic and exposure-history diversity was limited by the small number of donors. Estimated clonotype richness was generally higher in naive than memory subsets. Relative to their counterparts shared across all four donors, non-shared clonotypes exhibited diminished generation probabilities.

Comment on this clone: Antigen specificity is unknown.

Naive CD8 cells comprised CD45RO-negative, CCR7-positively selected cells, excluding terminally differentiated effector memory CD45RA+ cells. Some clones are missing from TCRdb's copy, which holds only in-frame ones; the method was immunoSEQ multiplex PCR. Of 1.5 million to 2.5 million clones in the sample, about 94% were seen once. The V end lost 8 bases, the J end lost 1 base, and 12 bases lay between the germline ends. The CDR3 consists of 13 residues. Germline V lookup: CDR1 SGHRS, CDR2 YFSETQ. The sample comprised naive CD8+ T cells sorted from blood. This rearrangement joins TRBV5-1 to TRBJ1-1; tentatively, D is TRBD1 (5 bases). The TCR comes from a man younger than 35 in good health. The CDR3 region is CASSMGPNTEAFF. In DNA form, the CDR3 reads TGCGCCAGTTCAATGGGGCCGAACACTGAAGCTTTCTTT.